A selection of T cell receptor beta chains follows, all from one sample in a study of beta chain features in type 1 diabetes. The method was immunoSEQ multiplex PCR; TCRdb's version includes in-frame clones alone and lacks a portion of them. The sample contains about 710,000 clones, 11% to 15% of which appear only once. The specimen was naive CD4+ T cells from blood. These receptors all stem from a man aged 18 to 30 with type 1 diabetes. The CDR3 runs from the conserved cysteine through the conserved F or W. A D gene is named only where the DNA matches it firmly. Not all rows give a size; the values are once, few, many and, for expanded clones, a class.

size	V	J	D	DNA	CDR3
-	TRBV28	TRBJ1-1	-	TGTGCCAGCAGTACCGTCGGGCTAAGGGGTTTCTTT	CASSTVGLRGFF
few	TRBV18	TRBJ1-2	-	TGTGCCAGCTCACCACCGGCTGGCGATGGCTACACCTTC	CASSPPAGDGYTF
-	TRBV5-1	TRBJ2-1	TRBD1	TGCGCCAGCAGCCCGGGCCCCCGACAGGGTGAGGTGGTTGAGCAGTTCTTC	CASSPGPRQGEVVEQFF
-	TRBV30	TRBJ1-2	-	TGTGCCGGGAAGGGGGCTAACTATGGCTACACCTTC	CAGKGANYGYTF
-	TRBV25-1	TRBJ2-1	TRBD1	TGTGCCAGCGCCGCCACAGGGGCCTCCTACAATGAGCAGTTCTTC	CASAATGASYNEQFF
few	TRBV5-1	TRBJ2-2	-	TGCGCCAGCCGGGAGGACAGTTCGAACACCGGGGAGCTGTTTTTT	CASREDSSNTGELFF
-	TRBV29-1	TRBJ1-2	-	TGCAGCGTTGCCAGGGTTCGTGGCTACACCTTC	CSVARVRGYTF
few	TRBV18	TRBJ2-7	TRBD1	TGTGCCAGCTCACCCACAGGGGGGAATACCTACGAGCAGTACTTC	CASSPTGGNTYEQYF
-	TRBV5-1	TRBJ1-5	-	TGCGCCAGCAGTTGGCAGCCGAATCAGCCCCAGCATTTT	CASSWQPNQPQHF
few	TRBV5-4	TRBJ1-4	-	TGTGCCAGCAGCTCCGGCGGCCACGTCACTAATGAAAAACTGTTTTTT	CASSSGGHVTNEKLFF
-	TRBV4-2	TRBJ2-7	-	TGTGCCAGCAGCCAAGTCGGACAGTCCTACGAGCAGTACTTC	CASSQVGQSYEQYF
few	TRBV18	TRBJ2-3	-	TGTGCCAGCTCACCTGTCCGGCAACCACTCACAGATACGCAGTATTTT	CASSPVRQPLTDTQYF
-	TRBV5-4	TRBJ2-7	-	TGTGCCAGCAGCTTGGACAGGGTCTACGAGCAGTACTTC	CASSLDRVYEQYF
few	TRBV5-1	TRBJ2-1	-	TGCGCCAGCAGCTTCCTACCTAACAATGAGCAGTTCTTC	CASSFLPNNEQFF